The rows below give T cell receptor beta chains drawn from one sample of a study of blood T cell repertoires in COVID-19. Profiled with immunoSEQ multiplex PCR; TCRdb holds only in-frame clones, not every one. The table includes roughly 170,000 clones, just under 90% detected once. Specimen: peripheral blood. The receptors shown here come from a woman in her 70s with COVID-19, enrolled during active disease. Both conserved end residues are part of each CDR3. Fields, in order: clone size, CDR3 length, J gene, V gene, D gene, CDR3 protein, CDR3 DNA. D genes are given only for firm matches. The listing skips clone size in some rows; elsewhere it reads once, few, many or a size class.

.	12	TRBJ2-7	TRBV12-3/TRBV12-4	.	CASSFQGYEQYF	TGTGCCAGCAGTTTTCAGGGGTACGAGCAGTACTTC
.	15	TRBJ2-7	TRBV5-1	TRBD1	CASSLAGTGNYEQYF	TGCGCCAGCAGCTTGGCCGGGACAGGGAATTACGAGCAGTACTTC
.	14	TRBJ1-2	TRBV4-2	.	CASSPIDGGDGYTF	TGTGCCAGCAGCCCAATAGACGGGGGGGATGGCTACACCTTC
once	16	TRBJ1-2	TRBV7-2	.	CASRPGSPVTAYGYTF	TGTGCCAGCAGGCCGGGATCGCCCGTGACTGCCTATGGCTACACCTTC
.	14	TRBJ2-2	TRBV4-1	.	CASSPDSGTGELFF	TGCGCCAGCAGCCCGGATTCGGGCACCGGGGAGCTGTTTTTT
.	18	TRBJ1-5	TRBV15	.	CATSRDVPTALSNQPQHF	TGTGCCACCAGCAGAGACGTCCCGACAGCCCTTAGCAATCAGCCCCAGCATTTT
.	16	TRBJ2-1	TRBV5-1	.	CASSHWGDSSYNEQFF	TGCGCCAGCAGCCATTGGGGGGATAGCTCCTACAATGAGCAGTTCTTC
.	14	TRBJ2-7	TRBV11-2	TRBD1	CASSRQGNSYEQYF	TGTGCCAGCAGCAGACAGGGAAACTCCTACGAGCAGTACTTC
.	11	TRBJ2-7	TRBV27	.	CASRGAYEQYF	TGTGCCAGCAGGGGAGCCTACGAGCAGTACTTC
once	14	TRBJ1-2	TRBV7-9	TRBD1	CASRKGQRNYGYTF	TGTGCCAGCAGGAAGGGACAGCGTAACTATGGCTACACCTTC
.	17	TRBJ1-5	TRBV19	TRBD1	CASSFGTGGSYNQPQHF	TGTGCCAGTAGTTTTGGGACAGGGGGGTCTTACAATCAGCCCCAGCATTTT
.	14	TRBJ1-4	TRBV19	TRBD1	CASIPGQGPEKLFF	TGTGCCAGTATTCCGGGACAGGGGCCCGAAAAACTGTTTTTT
few	13	TRBJ1-5	TRBV19	.	CASSTDRVQPQHF	TGTGCCAGTAGTACAGACCGGGTCCAGCCCCAGCATTTT
few	17	TRBJ2-1	TRBV19	TRBD2	CASMGTSGMLSYNEQFF	TGTGCCAGTATGGGGACTAGCGGGATGCTCTCCTACAATGAGCAGTTCTTC
.	15	TRBJ2-3	TRBV9	TRBD2	CASSVWGGSTDTQYF	TGTGCCAGCAGCGTATGGGGAGGGAGCACAGATACGCAGTATTTT
.	14	TRBJ1-6	TRBV10-3	.	CAISEGRGVSPLHF	TGTGCCATCAGTGAGGGCCGGGGGGTTTCACCCCTCCACTTT
.	15	TRBJ2-7	TRBV12-5	.	CASGVGPTGSYEQYF	TGTGCTAGTGGTGTGGGACCCACCGGGTCCTACGAGCAGTACTTC
.	14	TRBJ1-1	TRBV5-6	.	CASSLIGADTEAFF	TGTGCCAGCAGCTTGATAGGAGCTGACACTGAAGCTTTCTTT
.	15	TRBJ1-4	TRBV16	.	CASSQSRGGSEKLFF	TGTGCCAGCAGCCAATCACGCGGGGGTAGCGAAAAACTGTTTTTT
.	15	TRBJ2-7	TRBV7-9	TRBD1	CASSSTGTGGAEQYF	TGTGCCAGCAGCTCGACCGGGACAGGGGGTGCCGAGCAGTACTTC
.	14	TRBJ1-1	TRBV9	TRBD1	CASSFTGGDTEAFF	TGTGCCAGCAGCTTTACAGGGGGAGACACTGAAGCTTTCTTT
.	13	TRBJ2-7	TRBV6-5	TRBD2	CAKKRASGNEQYF	TGTGCCAAGAAACGGGCTAGCGGGAACGAGCAGTACTTC
.	18	TRBJ2-6	TRBV7-8	.	CASSLALGRGTGANVLTF	TGTGCCAGCAGCTTAGCACTTGGAAGGGGAACTGGGGCCAACGTCCTGACTTTC
.	16	TRBJ1-6	TRBV19	.	CASSIDSVSYNSPLHF	TGTGCCAGTAGTATCGACAGCGTTTCCTATAATTCACCCCTCCACTTT
once	16	TRBJ2-1	TRBV30	TRBD2	CAWRPQLAGGVGEQFF	TGTGCCTGGAGGCCTCAGCTAGCGGGAGGGGTGGGTGAGCAGTTCTTC
.	14	TRBJ1-2	TRBV5-7	.	CASSSARGNYGYTF	TGTGCCAGCAGCTCCGCAAGGGGAAACTATGGCTACACCTTC
.	15	TRBJ2-1	TRBV10-3	TRBD2	CAIGTGLGTRDEQFF	TGTGCCATCGGAACGGGACTAGGGACACGGGATGAGCAGTTCTTC
.	12	TRBJ2-1	TRBV9	TRBD1	CASSVTGYEQFF	TGTGCCAGCAGCGTGACAGGGTATGAGCAGTTCTTC
.	11	TRBJ1-2	TRBV29-1	.	CSVSGLGGYTF	TGCAGCGTCTCAGGGTTGGGTGGCTACACCTTC
.	17	TRBJ2-5	TRBV11-3	TRBD1	CASSLHTGTGIQETQYF	TGTGCCAGCAGCTTACACACCGGGACAGGGATTCAAGAGACCCAGTACTTC
.	15	TRBJ2-3	TRBV9	TRBD2	CASSVGLAGTDTQYF	TGTGCCAGCAGCGTAGGACTAGCGGGCACAGATACGCAGTATTTT
.	17	TRBJ2-1	TRBV6-2/TRBV6-3	TRBD2	CASSEIYGTSGRDEQFF	TGTGCCAGCAGTGAGATTTACGGGACTAGCGGGAGAGATGAGCAGTTCTTC
.	13	TRBJ2-1	TRBV25-1	.	CASSVTGSHEQFF	TGTGCCAGCAGTGTAACAGGGAGCCATGAGCAGTTCTTC
.	18	TRBJ2-5	TRBV28	.	CASSLTAHGLKPQETQYF	TGTGCCAGCAGCCTAACCGCCCATGGACTGAAACCCCAAGAGACCCAGTACTTC
.	14	TRBJ2-1	TRBV28	.	CASSRSASYNEQFF	TGTGCCAGCAGTAGGAGCGCGAGCTACAATGAGCAGTTCTTC
.	14	TRBJ2-2	TRBV19	.	CASIKGPNTGELFF	TGTGCCAGTATCAAGGGGCCGAACACCGGGGAGCTGTTTTTT
.	13	TRBJ1-1	TRBV12-3/TRBV12-4	.	CASHDRLHTEAFF	TGTGCCAGCCATGACAGGTTACACACTGAAGCTTTCTTT
few	14	TRBJ1-2	TRBV5-4	.	CASSLDNPPYGYTF	TGTGCCAGCAGCTTGGACAATCCACCCTATGGCTACACCTTC
once	17	TRBJ2-3	TRBV15	.	CATSTMMVADRTDTQYF	TGTGCCACCAGCACAATGATGGTAGCGGATCGCACAGATACGCAGTATTTT
.	15	TRBJ2-7	TRBV28	TRBD1	CASSLPTGKDYEQYF	TGTGCCAGCAGTTTACCGACAGGGAAGGACTACGAGCAGTACTTC
.	15	TRBJ2-7	TRBV30	TRBD1	CAWKSPGQGPYEQYF	TGTGCCTGGAAGTCCCCGGGACAGGGTCCCTACGAGCAGTACTTC
.	16	TRBJ2-5	TRBV5-1	TRBD1	CASSLARDRRPETQYF	TGCGCCAGCAGCTTAGCCCGGGACAGGAGGCCGGAGACCCAGTACTTC
.	15	TRBJ1-1	TRBV6-5	TRBD1	CASSQTGGLNTEAFF	TGTGCCAGCAGTCAGACAGGGGGCCTGAACACTGAAGCTTTCTTT
.	17	TRBJ2-1	TRBV9	TRBD2	CASSKRPGLVSYNEQFF	TGTGCCAGCAGCAAAAGACCGGGACTAGTCTCCTACAATGAGCAGTTCTTC
.	15	TRBJ2-7	TRBV27	TRBD2	CASSARPGLASRQYF	TGTGCCAGCAGTGCCCGACCGGGACTAGCAAGTCGGCAGTACTTC
.	16	TRBJ2-2	TRBV19	TRBD1	CASSIDHTGGTGELFF	TGTGCCAGTAGTATAGATCATACAGGGGGCACCGGGGAGCTGTTTTTT
.	15	TRBJ1-1	TRBV18	TRBD1	CASSPGDRGWTEAFF	TGTGCCAGCTCACCGGGGGACAGGGGCTGGACTGAAGCTTTCTTT
.	15	TRBJ1-5	TRBV27	.	CASSFPGKGNQPQHF	TGTGCCAGCAGTTTTCCGGGAAAGGGCAATCAGCCCCAGCATTTT
.	14	TRBJ2-7	TRBV29-1	TRBD2	CSVRLATGLYEQYF	TGCAGCGTTAGACTAGCAACTGGGCTCTACGAGCAGTACTTC
few	14	TRBJ1-5	TRBV27	.	CASSLNGNNQPQHF	TGTGCCAGCAGTTTGAACGGGAATAATCAGCCCCAGCATTTT